A selection of T cell receptor beta chains follows, all from one sample in a study of cytomegalovirus exposure and HLA in healthy donors. Profiled with immunoSEQ multiplex PCR; TCRdb holds only in-frame clones, not every one. The sample holds under 150,000 clones; 67% are singletons and the top ten take roughly 8.3%. The sequencing input was PBMCs. The receptors were sampled from a young man in good health and CMV-seropositive. Each CDR3 is given with its conserved first and last residue. Each record gives: V gene, D gene, J gene, clone size, CDR3 DNA, CDR3 protein. A D gene is named only where the DNA matches it firmly. Only some rows state a clone size, as once, few, many or a class for expanded clones.

>TRBV7-3|TRBD1|TRBJ2-2|NA
TGTGCCAGCAGCTTTCTCGGGACAGCCAACACCGGGGAGCTGTTTTTT
CASSFLGTANTGELFF
>TRBV7-2|TRBD2|TRBJ2-3|NA
TGTGCCAGCAGCTTATTGCGGGAGGCAGATACGCAGTATTTT
CASSLLREADTQYF
>TRBV5-1|NA|TRBJ1-4|NA
TGCGCCAGCAGCTTGGGAACGGAGAAAATATCGGAAAAACTGTTTTTT
CASSLGTEKISEKLFF
>TRBV5-6|NA|TRBJ1-1|NA
TGTGCCATTTCCCTGGGGGGGGTTAAGACTGAAGCTTTCTTT
CAISLGGVKTEAFF
>TRBV28|NA|TRBJ2-7|NA
TGTGCCAGCTGGGCTGACATCGACGACGAGCAGTACTTC
CASWADIDDEQYF
>TRBV5-1|TRBD2|TRBJ2-3|few
TGCGCCAGCAGCTTGGTGACTAGCGGGGGAGATACGCAGTATTTT
CASSLVTSGGDTQYF
>TRBV6-4|TRBD2|TRBJ2-3|few
TGTGCCAGCAGTGACTCGGGGGGGTCGCCTGATACGCAGTATTTT
CASSDSGGSPDTQYF
>TRBV27|TRBD1|TRBJ1-1|NA
TGTGCCAGCAGTTCCACCCAGGGGGGTGAAGCTTTCTTT
CASSSTQGGEAFF
>TRBV6-1|NA|TRBJ1-1|few
TGTGCCAGCAGTGAAGACGAAGGGGGTAACACTGAAGCTTTCTTT
CASSEDEGGNTEAFF
>TRBV9|NA|TRBJ2-2|NA
TGTGCCAGCAGCGTGACGGACAGCAACACCGGGGAGCTGTTTTTT
CASSVTDSNTGELFF
>TRBV25-1|NA|TRBJ2-1|few
TGTGCCAGCAGTGATCCCCTCAAGGCAGGTCCCTCCTACAATGAGCAGTTCTTC
CASSDPLKAGPSYNEQFF
>TRBV18|NA|TRBJ1-2|NA
TGTGCCAGCTCACCACACACATACTATGGCTACACCTTC
CASSPHTYYGYTF
>TRBV6-5|NA|TRBJ2-3|NA
TGTGCCAGCAGTGGAGAACGGGTAGATACGCAGTATTTT
CASSGERVDTQYF
>TRBV5-1|NA|TRBJ2-2|few
TGCGCCAGCAGCAGGGGTTCCGGGACAACGAACACCGGGGAGCTGTTTTTT
CASSRGSGTTNTGELFF
>TRBV1|NA|TRBJ1-1|NA
TGCACCAGCAGCCAAGAGAGAAACAGGGAAGGAACTGAAGCTTTCTTT
CTSSQERNREGTEAFF
>TRBV12-5|NA|TRBJ1-2|NA
TGTGCTAGTGGTTCACCGGGACTCTATGGCTACACCTTC
CASGSPGLYGYTF
>TRBV6-5|NA|TRBJ1-2|NA
TGTGCCAGCATCCCTGGTGGGGGGTATGGCTACACCTTC
CASIPGGGYGYTF
>TRBV5-1|NA|TRBJ1-1|few
TGCGCCAGCAGCAGGATCGGGGAATGGATCACTGAAGCTTTCTTT
CASSRIGEWITEAFF
>TRBV4-1|NA|TRBJ1-1|NA
TGCGCCAGCAGCCCTCCAGGGTGGGGACAAGTGACTGAAGCTTTCTTT
CASSPPGWGQVTEAFF
>TRBV11-3|TRBD1|TRBJ1-1|NA
TGTGCCAGCAGCCCCGGGACAGGGGGAGCTTTCTTT
CASSPGTGGAFF
>TRBV7-9|NA|TRBJ2-5|NA
TGTGCCAGCACCCTAGAGGGCCTAGGGACCCAGTACTTC
CASTLEGLGTQYF
>TRBV5-4|TRBD1|TRBJ1-1|few
TGTGCCAGCAGCAGTGGACAGGGGAACCCCTACACTGAAGCTTTCTTT
CASSSGQGNPYTEAFF
>TRBV7-9|TRBD1|TRBJ1-4|few
TGTGCCAGCAGCTTAGGTAACAGGGGTGGTGAAAAACTGTTTTTT
CASSLGNRGGEKLFF
>TRBV7-9|NA|TRBJ1-1|NA
TGTGCCAGCAGCGGGGGACAGAACACTGAAGCTTTCTTT
CASSGGQNTEAFF
>TRBV10-3|TRBD2|TRBJ2-5|NA
TGTGCCATCAGTGGGGGGGGACTAAGTACCCAAGAGACCCAGTACTTC
CAISGGGLSTQETQYF
>TRBV4-1|TRBD1|TRBJ2-7|few
TGCGCCAGCAGCCAAGTGGCAGGGGGCGACGAGCAGTACTTC
CASSQVAGGDEQYF